Listed here is a single TCR beta chain. Its antigen is not known. The record originates from a study of cytomegalovirus exposure and HLA in healthy donors. General study findings and limits: A previous analysis found most TCR beta V segments productive roughly 87% or roughly 30% of the time.

It was with 60 Vbeta and 13 Jbeta primers that the PCR ran. Sequencing used immunoSEQ multiplex PCR; TCRdb keeps in-frame clones, though not all of them. The repertoire consists of about 100,000 clones, with 81% occurring once and the leading ten covering more than 2%. Sequencing input: PBMCs. This receptor was identified in a man aged 25-45 years in good health and CMV-seronegative.

This chain's CDR3 is CASTPPAGGEQFF. The CDR3 coding sequence is TGTGCCAGCACCCCACCGGCGGGAGGTGAGCAGTTCTTC. V gene TRBV2 combines with J gene TRBJ2-1, with 8 bases that match TRBD2. With 7 bases clipped from V and 9 bases from J, the junction kept 8 bases outside the gene matches. Germline V gene sequence: CDR1 SNHLY, CDR2 FYNNEI. This CDR3 is built from 13 residues.